The rows below give T cell receptor beta chains drawn from one sample of a study of identifying expanded T cells in peripheral blood. Repertoires were generated with immunoSEQ multiplex PCR, while TCRdb's copy carries only in-frame clones and drops some. The sample yields 110,000 or so clones, about 87% seen once. Sequencing input: blood. The receptors stem from a person aged 18-69 years in good health. Each CDR3 is given with its conserved first and last residue. Clone size is stated in some rows and not others, as once, few, many or a class when expanded.

clone size	V gene	J gene	CDR3 protein
once	TRBV29-1	TRBJ2-4	CSITHRDIQYF
-	TRBV28	TRBJ1-2	CASTEGGQVNYGYTF
-	TRBV7-9	TRBJ2-7	CASSSSGDDEQYF
-	TRBV7-2	TRBJ2-3	CASSLDAGADTQYF
-	TRBV2	TRBJ2-7	CASLFRGAMYEQYF
-	TRBV4-1	TRBJ2-1	CASSTPVVAGEGTEQFF
-	TRBV27	TRBJ2-6	CASSFSGANVLTF
-	TRBV11-2	TRBJ2-1	CASSLGSYNEQFF
-	TRBV6-6	TRBJ1-2	CASSLDGNYGYTF
-	TRBV19	TRBJ1-2	CASSPSWDGYTF
-	TRBV9	TRBJ1-5	CASSPSGDNQPQHF
few	TRBV6-1	TRBJ1-5	CASSESGSNQPQHF
-	TRBV18	TRBJ1-1	CASSPPDRGGTEAFF
-	TRBV19	TRBJ1-1	CASNGGQGPTLRNTEAFF
-	TRBV7-2	TRBJ2-1	CASSLDPGGLNEQFF
-	TRBV10-3	TRBJ2-3	CAIEPGQGPPDTQYF
-	TRBV4-3	TRBJ2-5	CASSQEVPTGAGETQYF
-	TRBV7-9	TRBJ2-7	CASTLSGASYEQYF
-	TRBV5-4	TRBJ1-1	CASSSRTGGNTEAFF
once	TRBV6-5	-	CASRTDRNSYEQYF
-	TRBV18	-	CASSPAGGRSSYEQYF
few	TRBV28	TRBJ2-2	CATRPFTGSTGELFF
few	TRBV7-8	TRBJ1-5	CASSLAWGTVGKQPQHF
-	TRBV10-3	TRBJ1-1	CAIQTGSSGTEAFF
-	TRBV19	TRBJ2-5	CASTNGGGEETQYF
once	TRBV5-1	TRBJ1-2	CASSLEWGRGYGYTF
-	TRBV6-6	TRBJ1-5	CASSYRFQYSNQPQHF
-	TRBV9	TRBJ2-5	CASSVRHNGETQYF
few	TRBV18	TRBJ1-5	CASSAQRGSNQPQHF
-	TRBV19	TRBJ1-1	CASSTPLRAEAFF
once	TRBV28	TRBJ1-1	CASSFRPGSGDTEAFF
-	TRBV7-3	TRBJ2-7	CASSLRQVGSYEQYF
-	TRBV5-1	TRBJ1-4	CASSLVGRGEKLFF
-	TRBV27	TRBJ2-1	CASSGFEAVEFF
-	TRBV11-1	TRBJ1-1	CASRSTGTPEAFF
-	TRBV2	TRBJ1-3	CASSAGSEGSGNTIYF
-	TRBV6-4	TRBJ2-1	CASSERRGGPNEQFF
few	TRBV6-5	TRBJ1-2	CASSYLRLGSYGYTF
-	TRBV6-6	TRBJ2-7	CASGGGYEQYF
-	TRBV19	TRBJ1-2	CASSIRSRQFSNYGYTF
-	TRBV6-1	TRBJ1-2	CASSDRGDGGYTF
once	TRBV29-1	TRBJ1-2	CSVEWAREPGYTF
-	TRBV10-3	TRBJ1-6	CAISEGTANNSPLHF
-	TRBV7-6	TRBJ2-5	CASSLAGGQETQYF
once	TRBV19	TRBJ2-2	CASILAADTGELFF
-	TRBV30	TRBJ1-1	CAWDRGMNTEAFF
-	TRBV21-1	TRBJ1-2	CASSRMARLGYTF
-	TRBV19	TRBJ2-7	CASRMGDPRGEQYF
-	TRBV19	TRBJ1-6	CASSIYNNSPLHF
-	TRBV30	TRBJ1-1	CAWILTAQGRSGAFF
-	TRBV7-2	TRBJ2-7	CASNSLGLAGAYEQYF
few	TRBV19	TRBJ1-4	CASSTDRGFQEKLFF
-	TRBV2	TRBJ2-3	CASRISGTGPDTQYF
-	TRBV28	TRBJ1-2	CASHTGYGYTF